This T cell receptor beta chain stems from a study of blood T cell repertoires in COVID-19. Whole-study context: The United States, Italy and Spain were the sources of the acute and convalescent COVID-19 samples. PBMCs, B-cell-depleted T cells, or T cells were the source of the cDNA or gDNA that made up the material.

In the authors' workflow: Amplification of reference gene primers was used by the study to estimate nucleated cell counts. The protocol was immunoSEQ multiplex PCR, while the TCRdb copy is restricted to in-frame clones and leaves out a portion. V, J and clone size reflect that table, while D and trimming were determined from the DNA. The sample records under 200,000 clones, approximately 92% being singletons. The material sequenced was peripheral blood. This TCR derives from a man aged 50-60 years with acute or convalescent COVID-19.

This CDR3 is CASSPGTGGNVLTF. CDR3 DNA: TGTGCCAGTAGTCCCGGGACAGGGGGGAACGTCCTGACTTTC. This chain links TRBV19 with TRBJ2-6, with 11 nucleotides matching TRBD1. Looked up from germline, CDR1 is LNHDA and CDR2 is SQIVND (reference sequence). With V trimmed by 5 bases and J by 10 bases, 4 bases remained unmatched. CDR3 length equals 14 residues.